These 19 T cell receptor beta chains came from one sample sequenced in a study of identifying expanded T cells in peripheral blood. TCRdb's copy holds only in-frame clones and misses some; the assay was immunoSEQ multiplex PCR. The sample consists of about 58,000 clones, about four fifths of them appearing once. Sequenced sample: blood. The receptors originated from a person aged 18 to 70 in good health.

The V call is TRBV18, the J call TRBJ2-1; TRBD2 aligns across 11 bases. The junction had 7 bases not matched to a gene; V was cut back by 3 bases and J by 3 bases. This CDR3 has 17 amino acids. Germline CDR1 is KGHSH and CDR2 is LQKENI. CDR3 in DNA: TGTGCCAGCTCACCCTCCCTAGCGGGAGGCGTCTACAATGAGCAGTTCTTC. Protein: CASSPSLAGGVYNEQFF.

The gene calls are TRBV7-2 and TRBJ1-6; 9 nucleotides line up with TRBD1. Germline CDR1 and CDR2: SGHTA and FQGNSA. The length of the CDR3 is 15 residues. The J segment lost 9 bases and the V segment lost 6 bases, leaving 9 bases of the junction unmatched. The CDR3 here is CASRYTGGDGSPLHF. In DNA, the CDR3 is TGTGCCAGCAGATATACAGGGGGCGACGGTTCACCCCTCCACTTT.

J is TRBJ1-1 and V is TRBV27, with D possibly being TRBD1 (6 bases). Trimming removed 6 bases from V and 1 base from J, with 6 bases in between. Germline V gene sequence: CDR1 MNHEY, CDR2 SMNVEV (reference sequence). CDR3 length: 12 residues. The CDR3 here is CASRTGNTEAFF. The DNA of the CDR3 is TGTGCCAGCAGGACAGGGAACACTGAAGCTTTCTTT.

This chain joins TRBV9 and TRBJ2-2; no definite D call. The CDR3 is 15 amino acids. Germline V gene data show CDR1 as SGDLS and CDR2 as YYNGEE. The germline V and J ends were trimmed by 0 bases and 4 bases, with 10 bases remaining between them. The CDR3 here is CASSVGPSSTGELFF. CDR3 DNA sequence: TGTGCCAGCAGCGTAGGCCCATCCTCCACCGGGGAGCTGTTTTTT.

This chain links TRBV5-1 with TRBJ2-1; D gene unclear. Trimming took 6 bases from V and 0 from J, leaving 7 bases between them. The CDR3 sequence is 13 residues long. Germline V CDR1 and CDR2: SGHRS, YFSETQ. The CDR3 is CASTSSSYNEQFF. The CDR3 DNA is TGCGCCAGCACCTCGAGCTCCTACAATGAGCAGTTCTTC. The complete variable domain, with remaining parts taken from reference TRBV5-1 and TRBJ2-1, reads KAGVTQTPRYLIKTRGQQVTLSCSPISGHRSVSWYQQTPGQGLQFLFEYFSETQRNKGNFPGRFSGRQFSNSRSEMNVSTLELGDSALYLCASTSSSYNEQFFGPGTRLTVL.

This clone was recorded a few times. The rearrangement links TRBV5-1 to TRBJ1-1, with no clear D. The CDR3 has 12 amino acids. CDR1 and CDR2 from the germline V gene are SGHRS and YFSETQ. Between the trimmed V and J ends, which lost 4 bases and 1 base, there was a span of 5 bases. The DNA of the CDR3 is TGCGCCAGCAGCCGGGGGAACACTGAAGCTTTCTTT. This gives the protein CASSRGNTEAFF. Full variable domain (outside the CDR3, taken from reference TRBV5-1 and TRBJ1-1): KAGVTQTPRYLIKTRGQQVTLSCSPISGHRSVSWYQQTPGQGLQFLFEYFSETQRNKGNFPGRFSGRQFSNSRSEMNVSTLELGDSALYLCASSRGNTEAFFGQGTRLTVV.

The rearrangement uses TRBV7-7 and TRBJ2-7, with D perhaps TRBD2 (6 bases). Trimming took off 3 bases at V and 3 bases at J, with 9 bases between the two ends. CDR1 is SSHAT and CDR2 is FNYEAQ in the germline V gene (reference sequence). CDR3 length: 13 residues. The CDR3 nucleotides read TGTGCCAGCAGCTTGGGACTGAGCTACGAGCAGTACTTC. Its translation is CASSLGLSYEQYF.

CDR3 protein: CASSVGGNNQPQHF. CDR3 sequence (DNA): TGTGCCAGCAGCGTAGGAGGGAACAATCAGCCCCAGCATTTT. This chain uses TRBV9 with TRBJ1-5; D is unresolved. The length of the CDR3 is 14 residues. V shed 0 bases and J shed 3 bases, with 7 bases lying between them. The germline CDR1 and CDR2 sequences are SGDLS and YYNGEE.

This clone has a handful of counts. In nucleotides, the CDR3 is TGTGCCAGCAGTGAAGATCCCGGGACAGCTGGAAACACCATATATTTT. Its translation is CASSEDPGTAGNTIYF. The V call is TRBV2, the J call TRBJ1-3; 7 bases map to TRBD1. V lost 1 base, J lost 2 bases, and 5 bases stayed unmatched. This CDR3 is 16 amino acids long. CDR1 SNHLY and CDR2 FYNNEI come from the germline V gene.

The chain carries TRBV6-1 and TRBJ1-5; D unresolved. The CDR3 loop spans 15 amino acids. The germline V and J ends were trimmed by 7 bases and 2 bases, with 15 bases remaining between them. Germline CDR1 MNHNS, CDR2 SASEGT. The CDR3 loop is CASTEGLPGNQPQHF. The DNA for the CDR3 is TGTGCCAGCACCGAAGGACTCCCTGGCAATCAGCCCCAGCATTTT.

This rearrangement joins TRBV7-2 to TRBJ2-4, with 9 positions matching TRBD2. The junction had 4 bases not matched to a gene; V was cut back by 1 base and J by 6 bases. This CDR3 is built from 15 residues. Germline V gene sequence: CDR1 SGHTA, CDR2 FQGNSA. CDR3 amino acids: CASSLVISGGNIQYF. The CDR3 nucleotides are TGTGCCAGCAGCTTAGTCATTAGCGGGGGAAACATTCAGTACTTC.

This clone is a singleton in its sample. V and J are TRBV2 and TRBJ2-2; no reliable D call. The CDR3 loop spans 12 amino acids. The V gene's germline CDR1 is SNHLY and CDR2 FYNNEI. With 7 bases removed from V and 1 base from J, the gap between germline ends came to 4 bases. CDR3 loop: CASMGNTGELFF. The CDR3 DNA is TGTGCCAGCATGGGGAACACCGGGGAGCTGTTTTTT.

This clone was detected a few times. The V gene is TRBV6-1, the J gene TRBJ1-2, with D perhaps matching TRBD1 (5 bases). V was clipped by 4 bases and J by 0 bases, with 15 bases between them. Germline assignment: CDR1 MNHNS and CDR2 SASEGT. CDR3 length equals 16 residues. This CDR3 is CASSGGRGSSNYGYTF. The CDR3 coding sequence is TGTGCCAGCAGTGGGGGGAGGGGCAGTTCTAACTATGGCTACACCTTC.

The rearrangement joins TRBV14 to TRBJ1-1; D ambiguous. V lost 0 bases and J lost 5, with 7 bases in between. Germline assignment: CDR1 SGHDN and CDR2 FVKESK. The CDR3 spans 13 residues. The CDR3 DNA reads TGTGCCAGCAGCCAAGATCGATTAACTGAAGCTTTCTTT. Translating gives CASSQDRLTEAFF.

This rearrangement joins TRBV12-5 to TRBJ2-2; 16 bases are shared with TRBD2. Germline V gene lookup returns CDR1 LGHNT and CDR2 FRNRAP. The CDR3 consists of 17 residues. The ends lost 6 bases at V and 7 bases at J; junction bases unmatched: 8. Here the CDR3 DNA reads TGTGCTAGTGGCCGCGGGACTAGCGGGAGGGCGAGCGGGGAGCTGTTTTTT. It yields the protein CASGRGTSGRASGELFF.

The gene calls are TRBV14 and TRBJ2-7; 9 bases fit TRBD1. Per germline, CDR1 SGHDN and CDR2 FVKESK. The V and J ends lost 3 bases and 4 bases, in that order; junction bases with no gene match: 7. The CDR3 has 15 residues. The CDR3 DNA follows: TGTGCCAGCAGCCAGGACGGGACAGGGCTATACGAGCAGTACTTC. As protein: CASSQDGTGLYEQYF.

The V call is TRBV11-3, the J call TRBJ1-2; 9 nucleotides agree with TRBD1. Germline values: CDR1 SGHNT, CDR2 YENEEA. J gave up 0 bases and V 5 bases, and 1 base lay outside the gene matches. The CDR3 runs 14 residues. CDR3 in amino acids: CASSDRGSNYGYTF. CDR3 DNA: TGTGCCAGCAGCGACAGGGGGTCTAACTATGGCTACACCTTC. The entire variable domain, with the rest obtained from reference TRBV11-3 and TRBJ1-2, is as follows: EAGVVQSPRYKIIEKKQPVAFWCNPISGHNTLYWYLQNLGQGPELLIRYENEEAVDDSQLPKDRFSAERLKGVDSTLKIQPAELGDSAVYLCASSDRGSNYGYTFGSGTRLTVV.

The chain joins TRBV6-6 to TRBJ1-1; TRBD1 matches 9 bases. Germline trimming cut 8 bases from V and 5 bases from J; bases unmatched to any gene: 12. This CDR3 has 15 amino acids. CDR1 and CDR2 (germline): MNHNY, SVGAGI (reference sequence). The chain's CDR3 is CASGMGQGIRTEAFF. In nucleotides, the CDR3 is TGTGCCAGCGGCATGGGACAGGGAATACGGACTGAAGCTTTCTTT.

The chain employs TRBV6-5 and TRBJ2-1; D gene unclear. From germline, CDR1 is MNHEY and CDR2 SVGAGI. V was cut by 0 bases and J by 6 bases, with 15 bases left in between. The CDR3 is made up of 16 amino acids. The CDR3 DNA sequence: TGTGCCAGCAGTTACTCACAGTACGGAACTACCAATGAGCAGTTCTTC. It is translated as CASSYSQYGTTNEQFF.